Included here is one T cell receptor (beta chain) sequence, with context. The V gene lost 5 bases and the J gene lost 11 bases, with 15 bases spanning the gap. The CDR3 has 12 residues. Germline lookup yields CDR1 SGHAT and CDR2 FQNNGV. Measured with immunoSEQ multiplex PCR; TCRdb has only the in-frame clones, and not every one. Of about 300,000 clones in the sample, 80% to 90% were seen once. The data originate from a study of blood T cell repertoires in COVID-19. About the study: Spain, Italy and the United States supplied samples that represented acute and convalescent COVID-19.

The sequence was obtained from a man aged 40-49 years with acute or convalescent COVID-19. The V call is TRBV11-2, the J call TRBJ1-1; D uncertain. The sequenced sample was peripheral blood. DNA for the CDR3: TGTGCCAGCAGCCCTCCCCGAGGGCGGGCTTTCTTT. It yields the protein CASSPPRGRAFF.